This T cell receptor (beta chain) was sequenced during a study of identical twins. Study results and caveats: Conclusions leaned on cross-sectional statistical analysis and did not track the same donors over time. Among beta out-of-frame sequences, excess sharing between twins appeared weaker.

TCRdb ran MiXCR on the 5' RACE reads and lists one entry per CDR3 protein. The sample has some 900,000 distinct CDR3 sequences; over 9% are singletons. The donor group consisted entirely of healthy Caucasians. This clonotype has only a few counts. Antigen unknown. V shed 6 bases and J shed 0 bases, with 19 bases lying between them. Per germline, CDR1 MNHNS and CDR2 SASEGT. CDR3 length: 17 residues. A further study also used this sample, focusing on yellow fever vaccine responses in identical twins.

The V gene is TRBV6-1, the J gene TRBJ2-3; weak D call: TRBD2 (6 bases). This receptor was taken from a woman younger than 35 in good health. Sequenced material: PBMCs. CDR3 protein: CASRPYPEAGSTDTQYF. The CDR3 nucleotides read TGTGCCAGCAGACCTTACCCTGAAGCGGGTAGCACAGATACGCAGTATTTT.